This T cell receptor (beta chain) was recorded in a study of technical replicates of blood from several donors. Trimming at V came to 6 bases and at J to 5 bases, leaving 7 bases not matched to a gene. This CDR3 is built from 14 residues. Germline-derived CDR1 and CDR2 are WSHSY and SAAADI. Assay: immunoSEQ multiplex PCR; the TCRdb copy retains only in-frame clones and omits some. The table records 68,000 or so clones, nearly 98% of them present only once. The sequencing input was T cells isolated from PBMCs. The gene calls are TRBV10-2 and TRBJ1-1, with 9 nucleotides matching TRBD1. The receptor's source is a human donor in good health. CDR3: CASSIRDRDTEAFF. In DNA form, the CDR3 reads TGCGCCAGCAGCATTAGGGACAGGGATACTGAAGCTTTCTTT.